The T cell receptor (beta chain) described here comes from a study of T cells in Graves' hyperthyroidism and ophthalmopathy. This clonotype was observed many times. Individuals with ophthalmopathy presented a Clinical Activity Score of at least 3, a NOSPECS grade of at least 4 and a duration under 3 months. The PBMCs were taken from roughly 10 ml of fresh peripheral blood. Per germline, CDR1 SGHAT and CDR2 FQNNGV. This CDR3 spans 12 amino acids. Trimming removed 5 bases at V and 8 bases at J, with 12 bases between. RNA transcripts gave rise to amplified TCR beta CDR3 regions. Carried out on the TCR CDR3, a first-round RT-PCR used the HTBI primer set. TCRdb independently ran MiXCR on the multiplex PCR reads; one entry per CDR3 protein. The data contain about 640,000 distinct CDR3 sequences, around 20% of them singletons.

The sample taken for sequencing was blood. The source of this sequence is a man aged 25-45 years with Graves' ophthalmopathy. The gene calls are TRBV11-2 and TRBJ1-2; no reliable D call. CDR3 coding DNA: TGTGCCAGCAGCGCCACCTCCGACGGCTACACCTTC. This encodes CASSATSDGYTF.